These T cell receptor beta chains were read from a single sample in a study of T cell changes during pregnancy in multiple sclerosis. The data were produced by immunoSEQ multiplex PCR, yet TCRdb's version contains in-frame clones alone and is incomplete. Of about 38,000 clones in the sample, 75% to 95% were seen once. This material consisted of CD8+ T cells from peripheral blood mononuclear cells, taken after pregnancy. These receptors all come from a female donor with multiple sclerosis, enrolled in a pregnancy study. Each CDR3 is given with its conserved first and last residue. The order of the fields is CDR3 DNA, CDR3 protein, CDR3 length, J gene, D gene, clone size, V gene. The D gene is left open where the match is weak. The size entry is marked missing in some rows and otherwise reads once, few, many or a size class.

DNA: TGTGCCAGCAGTTGGGGGCTCACAGATACGCAGTATTTT; CDR3: CASSWGLTDTQYF; length: 13; J: TRBJ2-3; D: NA; size: NA; V: TRBV28
DNA: TGTGCCAGCATGGGGAGGGGCTATGGCTACACCTTC; CDR3: CASMGRGYGYTF; length: 12; J: TRBJ1-2; D: NA; size: NA; V: TRBV2
DNA: TGTGCCAGCAGCACATCCGGGACAGGAATACAAGAGACCCAGTACTTC; CDR3: CASSTSGTGIQETQYF; length: 16; J: TRBJ2-5; D: TRBD1; size: NA; V: TRBV7-9
DNA: TGTGCCAGCAGCTTGACGGACAGCGGAGTTGAAGCTTTCTTT; CDR3: CASSLTDSGVEAFF; length: 14; J: TRBJ1-1; D: NA; size: NA; V: TRBV5-6
DNA: TGTGCCAGCAGTTCTGCGGGCGGGACAGTTGAAGCTTTCTTT; CDR3: CASSSAGGTVEAFF; length: 14; J: TRBJ1-1; D: TRBD1; size: NA; V: TRBV7-9
DNA: TGTGCCAGCAGCGTAACGGACAGGGGATCAGTCGACTATGGCTACACCTTC; CDR3: CASSVTDRGSVDYGYTF; length: 17; J: TRBJ1-2; D: TRBD1; size: NA; V: TRBV9
DNA: TGTGCCAGCAGCTTCGCAGGATCAGCTTTCTTT; CDR3: CASSFAGSAFF; length: 11; J: TRBJ1-1; D: NA; size: NA; V: TRBV7-9
DNA: TGTGCCAGCAGCCAAGGGACAGGGTTTAATCAGCCCCAGCATTTT; CDR3: CASSQGTGFNQPQHF; length: 15; J: TRBJ1-5; D: TRBD1; size: NA; V: TRBV7-6
DNA: TGTGCCAGCAGTAAATTCCGGGACAATCAAGAGACCCAGTACTTC; CDR3: CASSKFRDNQETQYF; length: 15; J: TRBJ2-5; D: NA; size: NA; V: TRBV28
DNA: TGCAGCGTTGGGGGGCGCAATGAGCAGTTCTTC; CDR3: CSVGGRNEQFF; length: 11; J: TRBJ2-1; D: NA; size: once; V: TRBV29-1
DNA: TGCGCCAGCAGCATTGGACAGGGCGGAGACACCATATATTTT; CDR3: CASSIGQGGDTIYF; length: 14; J: TRBJ1-3; D: TRBD1; size: NA; V: TRBV5-1
DNA: TGTGCCAGCACCTCCGGGGGACTAGGGATAGATACGCAGTATTTT; CDR3: CASTSGGLGIDTQYF; length: 15; J: TRBJ2-3; D: TRBD2; size: NA; V: TRBV27
DNA: TGTGCCAGCAGTGAAGATGGAGGGACCCAGTACTTC; CDR3: CASSEDGGTQYF; length: 12; J: TRBJ2-5; D: NA; size: NA; V: TRBV2
DNA: TGTGCCAGCAGCCCGTCAACTAGCGGGCCAAACACCGGGGAGCTGTTTTTT; CDR3: CASSPSTSGPNTGELFF; length: 17; J: TRBJ2-2; D: TRBD2; size: NA; V: TRBV7-9
DNA: TGTGCCAGCAGCGTAAATAAGCGGGGGGATAGGAATGAGCAGTTCTTC; CDR3: CASSVNKRGDRNEQFF; length: 16; J: TRBJ2-1; D: TRBD2; size: once; V: TRBV9
DNA: TGTGCCAGCAGCTTGGTGGCGGCAAATCAGCCCCAGCATTTT; CDR3: CASSLVAANQPQHF; length: 14; J: TRBJ1-5; D: NA; size: NA; V: TRBV5-5
DNA: TGTGCCAGCAGTTCGTCAGGGTCTGGAAACACCATATATTTT; CDR3: CASSSSGSGNTIYF; length: 14; J: TRBJ1-3; D: NA; size: NA; V: TRBV27
DNA: TGTGCCAGCAAGGGGAATTCCTACGAGCAGTACTTC; CDR3: CASKGNSYEQYF; length: 12; J: TRBJ2-7; D: NA; size: NA; V: TRBV2
DNA: TGTGCCACGACAGGGGCGACCACTGAAGCTTTCTTT; CDR3: CATTGATTEAFF; length: 12; J: TRBJ1-1; D: TRBD1; size: NA; V: TRBV19
DNA: TGCAGCGTTGCACGTTCTGGGGACAGAATAAACACTGAAGCTTTCTTT; CDR3: CSVARSGDRINTEAFF; length: 16; J: TRBJ1-1; D: TRBD1; size: NA; V: TRBV29-1
DNA: TGTGCCAGTAGTGCTGGGACTAGCGGCCAGGATACGCAGTATTTT; CDR3: CASSAGTSGQDTQYF; length: 15; J: TRBJ2-3; D: TRBD2; size: NA; V: TRBV19
DNA: TGTGCCAGCAGCTCTGGGACTTTAAAAGAGACCCAGTACTTC; CDR3: CASSSGTLKETQYF; length: 14; J: TRBJ2-5; D: NA; size: NA; V: TRBV6-6
DNA: TGTGCCAGCAGCTTGCCTAGCGCCACCTACGAGCAGTACTTC; CDR3: CASSLPSATYEQYF; length: 14; J: TRBJ2-7; D: NA; size: NA; V: TRBV5-6
DNA: TGTGCCAGCAGTTTCTCCGGCGGGATGATCTACGAGCAGTACTTC; CDR3: CASSFSGGMIYEQYF; length: 15; J: TRBJ2-7; D: NA; size: NA; V: TRBV27
DNA: TGTGCCAGCAGTGACCACGCAGGCTCTGGGGCCAACGTCCTGACTTTC; CDR3: CASSDHAGSGANVLTF; length: 16; J: TRBJ2-6; D: NA; size: NA; V: TRBV6-4
DNA: TGTGCCAGCAGCTTACCCACAGGGGTATACGAGCAGTACTTC; CDR3: CASSLPTGVYEQYF; length: 14; J: TRBJ2-7; D: TRBD1; size: NA; V: TRBV7-9
DNA: TGTGCCATCAGTGAGCCCGCCGACCCGGGGACACCGAGCTGGGGCGAGCAGTACTTC; CDR3: CAISEPADPGTPSWGEQYF; length: 19; J: TRBJ2-7; D: NA; size: once; V: TRBV10-3
DNA: TGTGCCAGCAGTACCGGACTAGCGGCACAAGAGACCCAGTACTTC; CDR3: CASSTGLAAQETQYF; length: 15; J: TRBJ2-5; D: TRBD2; size: NA; V: TRBV2
DNA: TGTGCCAGCAGCTTAGTCCCAGGGGGGAGTTACAATGAGCAGTTCTTC; CDR3: CASSLVPGGSYNEQFF; length: 16; J: TRBJ2-1; D: NA; size: NA; V: TRBV11-2
DNA: TGTGCCAGCAGCTATAAATTGGACGGGAGCTCTGGAAACACCATATATTTT; CDR3: CASSYKLDGSSGNTIYF; length: 17; J: TRBJ1-3; D: NA; size: NA; V: TRBV7-8
DNA: TGTGCCATCAGTGAAACAGGGGATTTTAATGAAAAACTGTTTTTT; CDR3: CAISETGDFNEKLFF; length: 15; J: TRBJ1-4; D: TRBD1; size: NA; V: TRBV10-3
DNA: TGCAGCGTTGAAGTGCGGGGGGCAAACTCTGGGGCCAACGTCCTGACTTTC; CDR3: CSVEVRGANSGANVLTF; length: 17; J: TRBJ2-6; D: TRBD2; size: NA; V: TRBV29-1
DNA: TGTGCCAGCAGCCCACAGGGTGGGAACACTGAAGCTTTCTTT; CDR3: CASSPQGGNTEAFF; length: 14; J: TRBJ1-1; D: NA; size: NA; V: TRBV6-4
DNA: TGTGCCACCTCCTTATCCGGGACAGGCGCAGATACGCAGTATTTT; CDR3: CATSLSGTGADTQYF; length: 15; J: TRBJ2-3; D: TRBD1; size: NA; V: TRBV7-3
DNA: TGTGCCAGCAGCGGGCGACAGGGCTACACCTTC; CDR3: CASSGRQGYTF; length: 11; J: TRBJ1-2; D: NA; size: NA; V: TRBV9
DNA: TGTGCCAGCAGTCGACAGGAAGCTTATGGCTACACCTTC; CDR3: CASSRQEAYGYTF; length: 13; J: TRBJ1-2; D: NA; size: NA; V: TRBV9
DNA: TGTGCCAGCAGCTCCTATCTTGGACTAGCGGGGGAGACCCAGTACTTC; CDR3: CASSSYLGLAGETQYF; length: 16; J: TRBJ2-5; D: TRBD2; size: NA; V: TRBV7-8
DNA: TGCGCCAGCAGCTCCCCGGGACAGAATGAAGCTTTCTTT; CDR3: CASSSPGQNEAFF; length: 13; J: TRBJ1-1; D: TRBD1; size: NA; V: TRBV5-1
DNA: TGCGCCAGCAGTGAGCTCGGGACAGATAGAAACACCGGGGAGCTGTTTTTT; CDR3: CASSELGTDRNTGELFF; length: 17; J: TRBJ2-2; D: TRBD1; size: once; V: TRBV5-1
DNA: TGTGCCAGTAGTATAGGCCGGACTGATTACGAGCAGTACTTC; CDR3: CASSIGRTDYEQYF; length: 14; J: TRBJ2-7; D: NA; size: NA; V: TRBV19
DNA: TGTGCCAGCAGTGCTGAGGACAGGGTGGGCGGAAACACCATATATTTT; CDR3: CASSAEDRVGGNTIYF; length: 16; J: TRBJ1-3; D: TRBD1; size: few; V: TRBV6-1
DNA: TGTGCCAGCAGCTCTGGGACAGCAAACACTGAAGCTTTCTTT; CDR3: CASSSGTANTEAFF; length: 14; J: TRBJ1-1; D: TRBD1; size: NA; V: TRBV5-6
DNA: TGCGCCAGCAGCTTTTCCCGAAGGGGGCTCTACAATGAGCAGTTCTTC; CDR3: CASSFSRRGLYNEQFF; length: 16; J: TRBJ2-1; D: TRBD1; size: NA; V: TRBV5-1
DNA: TGTGCCAGCAGTGAAGAGTTCAGGGGCGGCTACACCTTC; CDR3: CASSEEFRGGYTF; length: 13; J: TRBJ1-2; D: NA; size: few; V: TRBV6-1
DNA: TGTGCCACCAGCAGAGATAGAGGTCTAAATGAAAAACTGTTTTTT; CDR3: CATSRDRGLNEKLFF; length: 15; J: TRBJ1-4; D: NA; size: NA; V: TRBV15
DNA: TGTGCCAGCAGCGCGATGGGAAGCGGGACGAATGAGCAGTTCTTC; CDR3: CASSAMGSGTNEQFF; length: 15; J: TRBJ2-1; D: TRBD2; size: once; V: TRBV9
DNA: TGCAGCGTTGAAGATACTAGCGGTTACGAGCAGTACTTC; CDR3: CSVEDTSGYEQYF; length: 13; J: TRBJ2-7; D: TRBD2; size: once; V: TRBV29-1
DNA: TGTGCCAGCAGTTACCGGCAGGGAGGGTCAGCTTTCTTT; CDR3: CASSYRQGGSAFF; length: 13; J: TRBJ1-1; D: NA; size: NA; V: TRBV6-5
DNA: TGTGCCAGCAGCTTGAATCGGAAGGCAGGTTATGGCTACACCTTC; CDR3: CASSLNRKAGYGYTF; length: 15; J: TRBJ1-2; D: NA; size: once; V: TRBV5-6
DNA: TGCGCCAGCAGCCCGTGGACAGGGACCTACGAGCAGTACTTC; CDR3: CASSPWTGTYEQYF; length: 14; J: TRBJ2-7; D: TRBD1; size: NA; V: TRBV5-1
DNA: TGTGCCAGCAGCGAGGACAGAATGGTTTCACGCTACACCTTC; CDR3: CASSEDRMVSRYTF; length: 14; J: TRBJ1-2; D: NA; size: NA; V: TRBV5-4
DNA: TGTGCCAGCAGCCGCGGGGGGGAAAAACTGTTTTTT; CDR3: CASSRGGEKLFF; length: 12; J: TRBJ1-4; D: NA; size: NA; V: TRBV7-9
DNA: TGTGCCAGCAAGGGGGGGGCGTTTGGCTACACCTTC; CDR3: CASKGGAFGYTF; length: 12; J: TRBJ1-2; D: NA; size: once; V: TRBV2
DNA: TGTGCCAGCAGCGCTCAACAGGGGGATGAAGCTTTCTTT; CDR3: CASSAQQGDEAFF; length: 13; J: TRBJ1-1; D: TRBD1; size: NA; V: TRBV9
DNA: TGTGCCAGCATGGCGGGAGGGAGGCAGTACTTC; CDR3: CASMAGGRQYF; length: 11; J: TRBJ2-7; D: TRBD2; size: NA; V: TRBV2
DNA: TGTGCCAGCAGTGGGACCCCGGGACAGGGAGGACTTCTCGCCTACGAGCAGTACTTC; CDR3: CASSGTPGQGGLLAYEQYF; length: 19; J: TRBJ2-7; D: TRBD1; size: NA; V: TRBV6-1
DNA: TGTGCCAGCAGCTTGGGCAGGGGGGAGACCCAGTACTTC; CDR3: CASSLGRGETQYF; length: 13; J: TRBJ2-5; D: TRBD1; size: NA; V: TRBV13
DNA: TGTGCCAGCAGCTCCGGGACAATGAATCAGCCCCAGCATTTT; CDR3: CASSSGTMNQPQHF; length: 14; J: TRBJ1-5; D: NA; size: NA; V: TRBV5-6
DNA: TGTGCCAGCAGCACCGGGGGGAGCTACGAGCAGTACTTC; CDR3: CASSTGGSYEQYF; length: 13; J: TRBJ2-7; D: TRBD2; size: NA; V: TRBV27
DNA: TGTGCCAGCAGCTCGCTCAGTGCTGGACAGCCATCTAACTATGGCTACACCTTC; CDR3: CASSSLSAGQPSNYGYTF; length: 18; J: TRBJ1-2; D: NA; size: NA; V: TRBV5-5